The rows below give T cell receptor beta chains drawn from one sample of a study of blood T cells in healthy people across ages. MiXCR was run by TCRdb on the 5' RACE reads, yielding one entry per CDR3 protein. The sample lists hundreds of thousands of distinct CDR3 sequences; over 20% were seen once. Material: blood. The receptors originated from a man aged 65 to 79 in good health. The CDR3 runs from the conserved cysteine through the conserved F or W. The D gene is left open where the match is weak. Only some rows state a clone size, as once, few, many or a class for expanded clones.

TRBJ1-2	-	-	13	TRBV20-1	CSARAQEVYGYTF	TGCAGTGCTAGAGCCCAGGAAGTTTATGGCTACACCTTC
TRBJ2-1	TRBD2	few	15	TRBV2	CASKDSGRGRNEQFF	TGTGCCAGCAAAGATAGCGGGAGAGGGCGCAATGAGCAGTTCTTC
TRBJ2-7	-	few	14	TRBV4-1	CASSQDTQGREQYF	TGCGCCAGCAGCCAAGATACCCAGGGGCGCGAGCAGTACTTC
TRBJ1-6	-	-	14	TRBV20-1	CSAADSSYNSPLYF	TGCAGTGCGGCCGACAGCTCCTATAATTCACCCCTCTACTTT
TRBJ2-1	-	-	18	TRBV10-3	CAISPEGEGRRFYNEQFF	TGTGCCATCAGTCCCGAAGGAGAGGGCCGTAGGTTCTACAATGAGCAGTTCTTC
TRBJ2-3	-	-	15	TRBV9	CASSVTTVSTDTQYF	TGTGCCAGCAGCGTAACGACAGTGAGCACAGATACGCAGTATTTT
TRBJ1-2	-	few	14	TRBV7-3	CASSSTGTGKGYTF	TGTGCCAGCAGCTCCACAGGGACCGGTAAAGGCTACACCTTC
TRBJ2-5	-	many	12	TRBV9	CASSVEDGTQYF	TGTGCCAGCAGCGTAGAAGACGGGACCCAGTACTTC
TRBJ1-2	TRBD1	-	14	TRBV6-1	CASSSREGGHGYTF	TGTGCCAGCAGTAGCCGCGAAGGGGGCCATGGCTACACCTTC
TRBJ2-3	-	few	15	TRBV7-8	CASSPGPGITDTQYF	TGTGCCAGCAGCCCCGGGCCAGGGATTACAGATACGCAGTATTTT
TRBJ2-7	TRBD1	-	16	TRBV10-2	CASSESDRGSSYEQYF	TGCGCCAGCAGTGAGTCGGACAGGGGAAGCTCCTACGAGCAGTACTTC
TRBJ2-5	-	-	15	TRBV29-1	CSVERGRGGQETQYF	TGCAGCGTTGAAAGGGGACGAGGGGGGCAAGAGACCCAGTACTTC
TRBJ2-5	TRBD1	-	16	TRBV27	CASSSPGQGDRETQYF	TGTGCCAGCAGTTCCCCTGGGCAGGGGGACCGAGAGACCCAGTACTTC
TRBJ2-5	TRBD1	few	12	TRBV29-1	CSARTGIETQYF	TGCAGCGCCAGGACAGGGATAGAGACCCAGTACTTC
TRBJ2-7	TRBD2	-	15	TRBV7-8	CASSSSGRPTYEQYF	TGTGCCAGCAGCTCAAGCGGGAGGCCAACCTACGAGCAGTACTTC
TRBJ2-3	-	-	13	TRBV7-8	CASSFSGADTQYF	TGTGCCAGCAGCTTTTCGGGGGCAGATACGCAGTATTTT
TRBJ1-2	-	-	14	TRBV2	CASSELAENYGYTF	TGTGCCAGCAGTGAGTTGGCAGAAAACTATGGCTACACCTTC
TRBJ1-2	TRBD1	few	15	TRBV12-3/TRBV12-4	CASQQRQGFRYGYTF	TGTGCCAGCCAACAGCGACAGGGGTTCCGCTACGGCTACACCTTC
TRBJ1-1	-	-	14	TRBV27	CASSLRDTVDEAFF	TGTGCCAGCAGTTTAAGGGACACGGTGGATGAGGCTTTCTTT
TRBJ2-5	-	-	15	TRBV6-1	CASSGLGNEWETQYF	TGTGCCAGCAGTGGTTTAGGGAATGAGTGGGAGACCCAGTACTTC
TRBJ1-6	-	many	14	TRBV20-1	CSARDKANNSPLHF	TGCAGTGCTAGAGACAAGGCTAATAATTCACCCCTCCACTTT
TRBJ2-1	-	few	13	TRBV9	CASGDEGRFEQFF	TGTGCCAGCGGTGACGAGGGGCGGTTTGAGCAGTTCTTC
TRBJ1-2	TRBD1	many	14	TRBV27	CASSLTGFAYGYTF	TGTGCCAGCAGTTTGACAGGGTTCGCCTATGGCTACACCTTC
TRBJ2-2	TRBD2	-	14	TRBV6-1	CASSEGGRAGELFF	TGTGCCAGCAGTGAAGGCGGGAGGGCCGGGGAGCTGTTTTTT
TRBJ2-5	TRBD1	-	15	TRBV2	CASSEERTGLETQYF	TGTGCCAGCAGTGAAGAACGGACAGGGCTGGAGACCCAGTACTTC
TRBJ1-2	TRBD1	few	13	TRBV11-2	CASSIDRAYGYTF	TGTGCCAGCAGCATCGACAGGGCTTATGGCTACACCTTC
TRBJ2-7	TRBD1	-	13	TRBV5-1	CASSLSGGDEQYF	TGCGCCAGCAGCTTGTCAGGGGGCGACGAGCAGTACTTC
TRBJ1-1	-	-	15	TRBV5-1	CASSLLDGMNTEAFF	TGCGCCAGCAGCTTGTTAGACGGCATGAACACTGAAGCTTTCTTT
TRBJ2-5	-	few	14	TRBV6-2/TRBV6-3	CASSYRDAARTQYF	TGTGCCAGCAGTTACCGAGACGCCGCACGGACCCAGTACTTC
TRBJ2-5	-	many	14	TRBV3-1	CASSQDRNQETQYF	TGTGCCAGCAGCCAGGACAGAAACCAAGAGACCCAGTACTTC
TRBJ2-7	-	few	14	TRBV12-3/TRBV12-4	CASRLGPVAYEQYF	TGTGCCAGCAGGTTGGGACCTGTAGCCTACGAGCAGTACTTC
TRBJ2-7	TRBD2	few	13	TRBV7-6	CASSLGLSGKAYF	TGTGCCAGCAGCTTAGGCCTCAGCGGGAAGGCGTACTTC
TRBJ2-1	-	-	15	TRBV20-1	CSARDGAGDYNEQFF	TGCAGTGCTAGAGATGGTGCAGGGGACTACAACGAGCAGTTCTTC
TRBJ2-1	-	-	13	TRBV6-6	CASIGVFGNEQFF	TGTGCCAGCATCGGGGTATTTGGCAATGAGCAGTTCTTC
TRBJ1-4	TRBD1	-	16	TRBV25-1	CASSDPGTGYNENLFF	TGTGCCAGCAGTGACCCCGGGACAGGCTATAATGAAAACCTGTTTTTT
TRBJ2-2	TRBD2	-	13	TRBV2	CARGLGVPGELFF	TGTGCCAGGGGACTAGGAGTTCCCGGGGAGCTGTTTTTT
TRBJ2-1	-	-	13	TRBV7-3	CASSLMAAAEQFF	TGTGCCAGCAGCTTAATGGCAGCGGCTGAGCAGTTCTTC
TRBJ2-7	-	many	13	TRBV6-1	CASSDSGSYEQYF	TGTGCCAGCAGTGACTCGGGTAGCTACGAGCAGTACTTC
TRBJ2-7	-	once	13	TRBV3-1	CASFDTLGDEQYF	TGTGCCAGCTTCGACACTTTAGGGGACGAGCAGTACTTC
TRBJ2-5	TRBD1	-	14	TRBV2	CASSYRGFQETQYF	TGTGCCAGCAGTTACAGGGGGTTCCAAGAGACCCAGTACTTC
TRBJ2-5	-	many	14	TRBV12-5	CASGPGRKQETQYF	TGTGCTAGTGGACCGGGACGGAAGCAAGAGACCCAGTACTTC
TRBJ2-7	TRBD2	-	19	TRBV11-2	CASSLRVGGTSGNSYEQYF	TGTGCCAGCAGCTTAAGGGTCGGGGGGACTAGCGGGAATTCCTACGAGCAGTACTTC
TRBJ2-5	TRBD2	-	13	TRBV11-3	CASSRGLAGDAFF	TGTGCCAGCAGCCGGGGACTAGCGGGAGACGCGTTCTTC
TRBJ2-2	TRBD2	few	16	TRBV7-3	CASSLVGTIDTGELFF	TGTGCCAGCAGCTTAGTTGGGACTATTGACACCGGGGAGCTGTTTTTT
TRBJ2-5	-	few	14	TRBV3-1	CASSQGGVPETQYF	TGTGCCAGCAGCCAAGGAGGCGTCCCAGAGACCCAGTACTTC
TRBJ2-2	-	few	16	TRBV20-1	CSARATSAANTGELFF	TGCAGTGCTAGAGCTACCTCCGCGGCGAACACCGGGGAGCTGTTTTTT
TRBJ1-3	-	-	15	TRBV7-2	CASSPWGLGGNTIYF	TGTGCCAGCAGCCCCTGGGGGCTAGGTGGAAACACCATATATTTT
TRBJ1-2	-	few	15	TRBV5-1	CASSLGDGANYGYTF	TGCGCCAGCAGCTTGGGGGACGGAGCTAACTATGGCTACACCTTC
TRBJ1-4	-	many	13	TRBV12-3/TRBV12-4	CATSAATNEKLFF	TGTGCCACCTCAGCTGCAACTAATGAAAAACTGTTTTTT
TRBJ1-1	TRBD1	few	14	TRBV5-6	CASSNRGMNTEAFF	TGTGCCAGCAGCAACAGGGGCATGAACACTGAAGCTTTCTTT
TRBJ2-5	-	few	15	TRBV24-1	CATSEVSRGRETQYF	TGTGCCACCAGTGAAGTGAGCAGGGGAAGGGAGACCCAGTACTTC